Listed here is a single TCR beta chain. These data are taken from a study of blood T cell repertoires in COVID-19. About the study: T cells, B-cell-depleted T cells, or PBMCs supplied cDNA or gDNA.

In the study's own analysis: Researchers report that nucleated cell counts were estimated from reference gene primer amplification. The data were produced by immunoSEQ multiplex PCR, yet TCRdb's version contains in-frame clones alone and is incomplete. That table is the source of V, J and clone size, and D and trimming were worked out from the DNA. The sample has some 150,000 clones; about 85% are singletons. This TCR was sampled from a woman aged 55-75 years with active or convalescent COVID-19. The specimen was peripheral blood.

CDR3 sequence: CASSPPHDRNSGNTIYF. CDR3 coding DNA: TGTGCCAGCAGCCCGCCCCACGACAGGAACTCCGGCAACACCATATATTTT. The chain employs TRBV7-9 and TRBJ1-3; weak D call: TRBD1 (6 bases). The germline gives CDR1 SEHNR, CDR2 FQNEAQ (reference sequence). CDR3 length: 17 residues. V was clipped by 5 bases and J by 7 bases, with 24 bases between them. Complete variable domain (other parts from reference TRBV7-9 and TRBJ1-3): DTGVSQNPRHKITKRGQNVTFRCDPISEHNRLYWYRQTLGQGPEFLTYFQNEAQLEKSRLLSDRFSAERPKGSFSTLEIQRTEQGDSAMYLCASSPPHDRNSGNTIYFGEGSWLTVV.